The present TCR beta chain was sequenced within a study of identical twins. Everyone who donated was a healthy Caucasian. The CDR3 runs to 14 residues. CDR1 and CDR2 from the germline V gene are DFQATT and SNEGSKA (reference sequence). Deletions cut 3 bases from V and 9 bases from J, with 18 bases between. In its sample, this clonotype was seen a few times. Template switching added a universal primer site, and cDNA bore unique molecular identifiers. TCRdb re-derived calls from the 5' RACE reads in MiXCR, one entry per CDR3 protein. The sample gives some 590,000 distinct CDR3 sequences, 9.6% of which show up once; 2.5% to 3.5% is in the top ten. This sample also appeared in a second study, on yellow fever vaccine responses in identical twins.

The sequenced sample consisted of PBMCs. The chain has TRBV20-1 and TRBJ2-1, with D possibly being TRBD1 or TRBD2 (6 bases each). This TCR came from a woman under 30 in good health. CDR3 sequence reads: CSASTLGGAVEQFF. DNA for the CDR3: TGCAGTGCTAGTACTCTCGGGGGCGCAGTTGAGCAGTTCTTC.